The clone carrying this TCR beta chain has more than one count but fewer than ten. Antigen specificity is unknown. The record originates from a study of T cell responses to AZD1222 COVID-19 vaccine. General observations from the study: Among vaccine-associated CD4 TCRs, coverage spanned spike, with dominance at 160-218 and 743-854. Among the donors, most were white British and more were female, and clonal diversity was possibly underestimated.

The protocol was immunoSEQ multiplex PCR, while the TCRdb copy is restricted to in-frame clones and leaves out a portion. This sample yields 120,000 or so clones, of which about 90% are seen a single time; roughly 10% belongs to the top ten. CDR3 size: 13 residues. Germline V lookup: CDR1 SGHRS, CDR2 YFSETQ. Trimming removed 0 bases from V and 14 bases from J, with 17 bases in between. Sequencing was performed on peripheral blood, taken on day 0 of AZD1222 vaccination. The gene calls are TRBV5-1 and TRBJ1-1; D is perhaps TRBD1 (5 bases). The origin of this receptor is an adult in good health. The DNA for the CDR3 is TGCGCCAGCAGCTTGGAGAGGCAGGGCGCAGCCTTCTTT. It encodes CASSLERQGAAFF. The full variable domain, its missing parts supplied by reference TRBV5-1 and TRBJ1-1, is KAGVTQTPRYLIKTRGQQVTLSCSPISGHRSVSWYQQTPGQGLQFLFEYFSETQRNKGNFPGRFSGRQFSNSRSEMNVSTLELGDSALYLCASSLERQGAAFFGQGTRLTVV.